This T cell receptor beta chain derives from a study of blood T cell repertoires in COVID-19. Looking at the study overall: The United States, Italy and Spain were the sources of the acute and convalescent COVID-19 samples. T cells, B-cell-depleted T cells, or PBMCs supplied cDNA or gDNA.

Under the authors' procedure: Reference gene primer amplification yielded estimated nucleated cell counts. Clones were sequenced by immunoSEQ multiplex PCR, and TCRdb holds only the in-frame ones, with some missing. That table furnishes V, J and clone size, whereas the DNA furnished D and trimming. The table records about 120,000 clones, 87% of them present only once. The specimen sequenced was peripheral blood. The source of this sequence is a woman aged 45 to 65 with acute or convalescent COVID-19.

The CDR3 is CASSFRGAWDVDSNQPQHF. Here the CDR3 DNA reads TGTGCCAGCAGCTTCCGGGGGGCTTGGGACGTCGATAGCAATCAGCCCCAGCATTTT. The V and J genes are TRBV7-9 and TRBJ1-5; D might be TRBD1 (6 bases). Germline V gene data show CDR1 as SEHNR and CDR2 as FQNEAQ (reference sequence). V lost 3 bases and J lost 0, with 21 bases in between. This CDR3 is built from 19 residues.